Shown below are 32 T cell receptor beta chains from a single sample sequenced in a study of T-cell reconstitution after alpha-beta-depleted transplantation in children. Overall study findings and caveats: Expanded graft clones, several hundred of them, were reportedly the source of alpha-beta T cells about two months after transplant.

It was with unique molecular identifiers that the TCRbeta library was prepared. MiXCR, run by TCRdb on the PCR reads, gives a single entry per CDR3 protein. The table has roughly 30,000 distinct CDR3 sequences, around 7% seen once; the top ten hold 27%. Their antigen targets remain unknown. Sequenced here: peripheral blood, sampled 60 days after TCRalphabeta/CD19-depleted stem cell transplant. The source is a child less than two years old who had a stem cell transplant for acute myeloid leukemia, so the T cells may come from the graft donor.

The table lists this clonotype with many counts. The CDR3 loop reads CASSVGGDINQPQHF. CDR3 DNA sequence: TGTGCCAGCAGCGTAGGGGGGGACATCAATCAGCCCCAGCATTTT. This sequence joins TRBV9 and TRBJ1-5; possibly TRBD1 for D (6 bases). The CDR3 has 15 residues. Deletions cut 0 bases from V and 3 bases from J, with 10 bases between. Germline V CDR1 and CDR2: SGDLS, YYNGEE.

This clonotype was detected many times. This chain connects TRBV24-1 to TRBJ1-2; D is unresolved. V shed 0 bases and J shed 8 bases, with 3 bases lying between them. There are 11 residues in the CDR3. The germline gives CDR1 KGHDR, CDR2 SFDVKD. The CDR3 sequence is CATSDLRGYTF. The CDR3 region has the DNA TGTGCCACCAGTGATTTGCGGGGCTACACCTTC.

This clonotype was counted a few times. The V and J genes are TRBV20-1 and TRBJ2-3; 12 positions agree with TRBD1. The CDR3 is 17 amino acids. Trimming cost V 2 bases and J 2 bases; bases outside gene matches: 8. Looked up from germline, CDR1 is DFQATT and CDR2 is SNEGSKA (reference sequence). CDR3 amino acids: CSARPYRDRGHTDTQYF. In nucleotides, the CDR3 is TGCAGTGCTAGACCGTACCGGGACAGGGGGCACACAGATACGCAGTATTTT.

The V gene is TRBV13, the J gene TRBJ2-1; TRBD2 agrees at 7 bases. The trim removed 2 bases at V and 3 bases at J, leaving 1 base unmatched. Germline V gives CDR1 PRHDT, CDR2 FYEKMQ (reference sequence). The length of the CDR3 is 14 residues. CDR3 region: CASSLPGGYNEQFF. The CDR3 nucleotides read TGTGCCAGCAGCTTACCGGGAGGCTACAATGAGCAGTTCTTC.

This clonotype has at least ten counts. The chain links TRBV7-9 to TRBJ2-5, with TRBD2 identical over 7 bases. CDR1 and CDR2 from the germline V gene are SEHNR and FQNEAQ (reference sequence). Losses at the gene ends were 5 bases for V and 5 bases for J; bases not matched to a gene: 8. The CDR3 consists of 14 residues. The CDR3 loop reads CASSQPLGGETQYF. CDR3 coding DNA: TGTGCCAGCAGCCAACCACTGGGGGGGGAGACCCAGTACTTC.

This clonotype was recorded many times. The chain recombines TRBV7-2 with TRBJ2-1, with unresolved D. The germline CDR1 and CDR2 sequences are SGHTA and FQGNSA. The CDR3 is 12 residues long. The V end was cut by 3 bases, the J end by 5 bases, with 5 bases between. Written as DNA, the CDR3 is TGTGCCAGCAGCTTTGGCAACAATGAGCAGTTCTTC. It encodes CASSFGNNEQFF.

This clonotype was seen at least ten times. This chain's CDR3 is CSVVGGSSYNEQFF. CDR3 sequence (DNA): TGCAGCGTGGTGGGGGGCAGTTCCTACAATGAGCAGTTCTTC. The chain uses TRBV29-1 and TRBJ2-1; D may be TRBD1 or TRBD2 (6 bases each). The CDR3 has 14 residues. V was shortened by 6 bases and J by 1 base, with 13 bases between the two germline ends. CDR1 and CDR2 from the germline V gene are SQVTM and ANQGSEA.

This clonotype appeared many times. The chain carries TRBV5-5 and TRBJ2-5, with 7 positions matching TRBD1. The CDR3 covers 13 residues. The germline CDR1 and CDR2 sequences are SGHKS and YYEKEE (reference sequence). The V and J ends lost 4 bases and 5 bases, in that order; junction bases with no gene match: 5. The CDR3 loop reads CASSPTGEETQYF. The CDR3 nucleotides are TGTGCCAGCAGCCCCACAGGGGAGGAGACCCAGTACTTC. The variable domain in full, completed from reference TRBV5-5 and TRBJ2-5, reads DAGVTQSPTHLIKTRGQQVTLRCSPISGHKSVSWYQQVLGQGPQFIFQYYEKEERGRGNFPDRFSARQFPNYSSELNVNALLLGDSALYLCASSPTGEETQYFGPGTRLLVL.

This clonotype was recorded many times. The chain is built from TRBV7-2 and TRBJ2-4; D might be TRBD1 or TRBD2, each matching 6 bases. V was pared by 2 bases and J by 8 bases, with 13 bases between. The CDR3 is made up of 14 amino acids. Germline V gene data show CDR1 as SGHTA and CDR2 as FQGNSA. CDR3 amino acids: CASSLTGPGDIQYF. For the CDR3, the DNA is TGTGCCAGCAGCTTAACAGGGCCGGGAGACATTCAGTACTTC. Full variable domain (missing parts from reference TRBV7-2 and TRBJ2-4): GAGVSQSPSNKVTEKGKDVELRCDPISGHTALYWYRQSLGQGLEFLIYFQGNSAPDKSGLPSDRFSAERTGGSVSTLTIQRTQQEDSAVYLCASSLTGPGDIQYFGAGTRLSVL.

This clonotype was counted ten times or more. The junction departs from germline at one end; a sequencing error may be responsible. The chain couples TRBV7-7 to TRBJ2-5; TRBD2 might be the D (5 bases). The CDR3 has 13 residues. Germline V lookup: CDR1 SSHAT, CDR2 FNYEAQ (reference sequence). The CDR3, as DNA: TGTGCTAGCAGCTTAGGAGGTCGGGAGACCCAGTACTTC. Translating gives CASSLGGRETQYF. The variable domain in full, with the rest retrieved from reference TRBV7-7 and TRBJ2-5, is GAGVSQSPRYKVTKRGQDVTLRCDPISSHATLYWYQQALGQGPEFLTYFNYEAQPDKSGLPSDRFSAERPEGSISTLTIQRTEQRDSAMYRCASSLGGRETQYFGPGTRLLVL.

V and J are TRBV12-3 or TRBV12-4 and TRBJ2-7, with 12 bases fitting TRBD2. The CDR3 runs 14 residues. Trimming at V came to 6 bases and at J to 5 bases, leaving 5 bases not matched to a gene. Here the CDR3 reads CASSTTSGSNEQYF. CDR3 in DNA: TGTGCCAGCAGCACGACTAGCGGGAGTAACGAGCAGTACTTC.

This clonotype was seen ten or more times. The chain links TRBV9 to TRBJ2-2, with TRBD2 identical over 10 bases. The J segment lost 1 base and the V segment lost 1 base, leaving 7 bases of the junction unmatched. The CDR3 contains 18 residues. Per germline, CDR1 SGDLS and CDR2 YYNGEE. The CDR3 protein is CASSVSPSGGRNTGELFF. The CDR3 DNA is TGTGCCAGCAGCGTATCTCCTAGCGGGGGCCGGAACACCGGGGAGCTGTTTTTT.

This clonotype was observed many times. This chain joins TRBV7-8 and TRBJ2-2, with D maybe TRBD1 (6 bases). The CDR3 loop spans 14 amino acids. V was shortened by 7 bases and J by 6 bases, with 15 bases between the two germline ends. The germline V gene has CDR1 SGHVS and CDR2 FQNEAQ. The CDR3 bases are TGTGCCAGCAACTTTAGACAGGTTTCCGGGGAGCTGTTTTTT. This translates into CASNFRQVSGELFF.

This clonotype was detected ten times or more. The chain has TRBV7-2 and TRBJ2-1; D perhaps matches TRBD2 (5 bases). The germline V and J ends were trimmed by 5 bases and 6 bases, with 20 bases remaining between them. This CDR3 has 16 residues. Germline V gene lookup returns CDR1 SGHTA and CDR2 FQGNSA. The CDR3 DNA follows: TGTGCCAGCAGCCCCTCGCGGCGGAGGACTCCCAATGAGCAGTTCTTC. Translated, it gives CASSPSRRRTPNEQFF.

This clonotype was found many times. The chain couples TRBV5-1 to TRBJ2-3, with D unclear. This CDR3 has 11 residues. Germline lookup yields CDR1 SGHRS and CDR2 YFSETQ. V gave up 5 bases and J gave up 5 bases, with 6 bases separating them. CDR3 nucleotide sequence: TGCGCCAGCAGGGAAATAGATACGCAGTATTTT. Translation gives CASREIDTQYF.

The sample holds many counts of this clonotype. This chain connects TRBV7-9 to TRBJ2-3, with a tentative D call TRBD1 (5 bases). The germline V gene encodes CDR1 SEHNR and CDR2 FQNEAQ (reference sequence). This CDR3 has 13 residues. V gave up 6 bases and J gave up 4 bases, with 11 bases separating them. The CDR3 spells CASSYRWSDTQYF. DNA of the CDR3: TGTGCCAGCAGTTACAGGTGGTCAGATACGCAGTATTTT.

This clonotype came up many times. This chain connects TRBV7-2 to TRBJ2-3; D is unresolved. From germline, CDR1 is SGHTA and CDR2 FQGNSA. CDR3 size: 11 residues. The ends were cut back, 3 bases at V and 6 bases at J, with 4 bases in the middle. In DNA, the CDR3 is TGTGCCAGCAGCTTCTACGATACGCAGTATTTT. It yields the protein CASSFYDTQYF.

This clonotype was seen ten or more times. CDR3: CASGSLKLADKETQYF. Here the CDR3 DNA reads TGTGCCAGCGGTTCCCTGAAACTAGCGGACAAAGAGACCCAGTACTTC. The chain employs TRBV28 and TRBJ2-5, with 8 bases aligning to TRBD2. V was pared by 8 bases and J by 3 bases, with 14 bases of the junction left unmatched. CDR3 length: 16 residues. Germline V lookup: CDR1 MDHEN, CDR2 SYDVKM.

This clonotype was counted at least ten times. J is TRBJ2-7 and V is TRBV5-1, with 9 bases lining up with TRBD1. The CDR3 is 13 residues long. Germline lookup yields CDR1 SGHRS and CDR2 YFSETQ. The V and J ends lost 3 bases and 3 bases, in that order; junction bases with no gene match: 1. As DNA, the CDR3 is TGCGCCAGCAGCTGGGACAGGGTCTACGAGCAGTACTTC. Translating it yields CASSWDRVYEQYF.

There are many counts of this clonotype. The chain recombines TRBV20-1 with TRBJ1-3, with D maybe TRBD1 (5 bases). This CDR3 is 16 amino acids long. Germline values: CDR1 DFQATT, CDR2 SNEGSKA (reference sequence). Trimming pared 3 bases from V and 4 bases from J, leaving 19 bases between. CDR3 DNA: TGCAGTGCTAGTGAGCACGCTGGGACGCCAGGAAACACCATATATTTT. Its translation is CSASEHAGTPGNTIYF.

This clonotype was seen many times. The chain has TRBV11-3 and TRBJ2-1; D not certain. Germline loops: CDR1 SGHNT, CDR2 YENEEA. Between the trimmed V and J ends, which lost 4 bases and 9 bases, there was a span of 16 bases. There are 14 residues in the CDR3. CDR3 protein: CASSSPFEKGEQFF. CDR3 nucleotides: TGTGCCAGCAGCTCCCCGTTCGAGAAAGGTGAGCAGTTCTTC.

In its sample, this clonotype was seen many times. Here the CDR3 DNA reads TGTGCCACCAGTGATCTGATACTAGAGACCCAGTACTTC. Amino acid sequence: CATSDLILETQYF. This chain connects TRBV24-1 to TRBJ2-5; D gene uncertain. The V gene lost 3 bases and the J gene lost 4 bases, with 8 bases spanning the gap. The CDR3 runs 13 residues. From germline, CDR1 is KGHDR and CDR2 SFDVKD.

This clonotype has at least ten counts. The rearrangement joins TRBV6-5 to TRBJ1-5; 8 nucleotides align to TRBD1. The J segment lost 5 bases and the V segment lost 7 bases, leaving 13 bases of the junction unmatched. The germline V gene has CDR1 MNHEY and CDR2 SVGAGI. The length of the CDR3 is 16 residues. CDR3 bases: TGTGCCAGCAACTTGGACAGGGCGGCATCCCATCAGCCCCAGCATTTT. Amino acids: CASNLDRAASHQPQHF.

This clonotype was found a few times. The chain links TRBV7-9 to TRBJ2-3; unclear D gene. Germline V CDR1 and CDR2: SEHNR, FQNEAQ (reference sequence). V lost 0 bases, J lost 0 bases, and 10 bases lay in between. The CDR3 sequence is 16 residues long. The CDR3 DNA is TGTGCCAGCAGCTTAGCCGTGACTGTTAGCACAGATACGCAGTATTTT. Its protein product is CASSLAVTVSTDTQYF.

This clonotype occurred many times. The gene calls are TRBV4-3 and TRBJ2-5; 9 nucleotides match TRBD2. The germline CDR1 and CDR2 sequences are LGHNA and YSLEER. The CDR3 spans 17 residues. The junction had 9 bases not matched to a gene; V was cut back by 0 bases and J by 4 bases. The CDR3 sequence is CASSQDLGLAGRETQYF. The CDR3 DNA follows: TGCGCCAGCAGCCAAGATCTAGGCCTAGCGGGAAGAGAGACCCAGTACTTC.

V usage is TRBV28 and J usage is TRBJ2-5, with unresolved D. CDR1 and CDR2 from the germline V gene are MDHEN and SYDVKM. Trimming removed 3 bases at V and 3 bases at J, with 11 bases between. The CDR3 runs 14 residues. The CDR3 sequence is CASSFEAREETQYF. Here the CDR3 DNA reads TGTGCCAGCAGTTTCGAGGCGCGCGAAGAGACCCAGTACTTC. Together with reference TRBV28 and TRBJ2-5, the CDR3 gives the full variable domain: DVKVTQSSRYLVKRTGEKVFLECVQDMDHENMFWYRQDPGLGLRLIYFSYDVKMKEKGDIPEGYSVSREKKERFSLILESASTNQTSMYLCASSFEAREETQYFGPGTRLLVL.

This clonotype was detected ten times or more. The J gene is TRBJ1-1, the V gene TRBV6-5; D remains unclear. V was trimmed by 10 bases and J by 6 bases, leaving 12 bases between them. The CDR3 extends over 11 amino acids. Germline loops: CDR1 MNHEY, CDR2 SVGAGI. Here the CDR3 reads CATKVEAEAFF. The DNA for the CDR3 is TGTGCCACGAAAGTGGAGGCTGAAGCTTTCTTT.

At least ten counts were recorded for this clonotype. The genes are TRBV4-1 and TRBJ2-2; D unresolved. In germline, CDR1 is MGHRA, CDR2 YSYEKL. Trimming left V 2 bases short and J 7 bases short, with 2 bases between. The CDR3 contains 11 residues. The CDR3 loop reads CASSQLGELFF. The CDR3 DNA reads TGCGCCAGCAGCCAACTCGGGGAGCTGTTTTTT.

This clonotype has at least ten counts. DNA of the CDR3: TGTGCCAGCAGTCCTCGCGGCCCAGGAGATACGCAGTATTTT. Encoded protein: CASSPRGPGDTQYF. The chain uses TRBV12-3 or TRBV12-4 and TRBJ2-3, with D unresolved. This CDR3 region has 14 residues. V dropped 5 bases and J dropped 5 bases, with 14 bases sitting between them.

This clonotype has at least ten counts. V gene TRBV4-2 combines with J gene TRBJ1-6; no firm D call. The length of the CDR3 is 17 residues. Deletions cut 3 bases from V and 7 bases from J, with 19 bases between. Germline assignment: CDR1 LGHNA and CDR2 YNFKEQ. The CDR3 DNA reads TGTGCCAGCAGCCATCCCCCCTTCCGGGTGGGAAATTCACCCCTCCACTTT. It yields the protein CASSHPPFRVGNSPLHF.

Ten or more counts support this clonotype. The CDR3, as DNA: TGTGCCAGCCAAGTAGCCCCCCGGGACTACGAGCAGTACTTC. Its protein is CASQVAPRDYEQYF. This sequence joins TRBV11-1 and TRBJ2-7; D may be TRBD2 (5 bases). The germline CDR1 and CDR2 sequences are SGHAT and FQDESV (reference sequence). V was pared by 8 bases and J by 3 bases, with 17 bases between. This CDR3 has 14 residues.

This clonotype was seen repeatedly, ten times or more. The chain couples TRBV5-1 to TRBJ2-7; 7 bases fit TRBD1. The CDR3 is 14 amino acids. Germline lookup yields CDR1 SGHRS and CDR2 YFSETQ. The trim removed 1 base at V and 2 bases at J, leaving 3 bases unmatched. The CDR3 DNA reads as TGCGCCAGCAGCTTGACAGGGGCTACCTACGAGCAGTACTTC. Protein product: CASSLTGATYEQYF.